This is a list of T cell receptor beta chains from one sample in a study of shared clonotypes between healthy human individuals. Assay used: immunoSEQ multiplex PCR; TCRdb lists only in-frame clones, some missing. The repertoire holds millions of clones, with more than 80% as singletons. The specimen was naive CD4+ T cells from PBMCs. All receptors come from a man younger than 30 in good health. Some clones in this sample may be carry-over from other donors' samples. Each CDR3 is given with its conserved first and last residue. Each record gives: clone size, V gene, J gene, D gene, CDR3 protein, CDR3 DNA. D genes are given only for firm matches. Size tells how often a clone was seen (once, few, many) or the class of an expanded clone, and some rows leave it out.

NA	TRBV6-1	TRBJ2-7	NA	CASSVRPYEQYF	TGTGCCAGCAGTGTCAGGCCCTACGAGCAGTACTTC
NA	TRBV18	TRBJ1-4	NA	CASSPGVGEKLFF	TGTGCCAGCTCACCAGGGGTAGGTGAAAAACTGTTTTTT
once	TRBV6-1	TRBJ1-4	NA	CASSEVNLDEKLFF	TGTGCCAGCAGTGAAGTCAATCTGGATGAAAAACTGTTTTTT
NA	TRBV7-3	TRBJ2-5	NA	CASSPRGDWETQYF	TGTGCCAGCAGCCCGAGGGGGGATTGGGAGACCCAGTACTTC
NA	TRBV28	TRBJ2-7	TRBD1	CASSSQGEAYEQYF	TGTGCCAGCAGTTCACAGGGGGAAGCCTACGAGCAGTACTTC
once	TRBV14	TRBJ2-1	NA	CASSPTGGPPYNEQFF	TGTGCCAGCAGCCCTACCGGGGGGCCCCCCTACAATGAGCAGTTCTTC
NA	TRBV30	TRBJ1-2	NA	CAWSVRQLYGYTF	TGTGCCTGGAGTGTACGGCAGCTATATGGCTACACCTTC
NA	TRBV6-5	TRBJ2-7	NA	CASSSGPGSRGSEQYF	TGTGCCAGCAGTTCGGGCCCCGGATCCCGGGGTTCGGAGCAGTACTTC
NA	TRBV28	TRBJ2-5	NA	CASSWVQETQYF	TGTGCCAGCAGTTGGGTACAAGAGACCCAGTACTTC
NA	TRBV7-9	TRBJ1-3	NA	CASSLSSGNTIYF	TGTGCCAGCAGCTTGAGCTCTGGAAACACCATATATTTT
NA	TRBV6-1	TRBJ1-4	NA	CAGSAVNEKLFF	TGTGCCGGATCCGCAGTTAATGAAAAACTGTTTTTT
NA	TRBV4-2	TRBJ1-2	NA	CASSLPGDPNYGYTF	TGTGCCAGCAGCCTTCCCGGGGACCCTAACTATGGCTACACCTTC
NA	TRBV5-1	TRBJ1-5	NA	CASSLTGDQPQHF	TGCGCCAGCAGCTTGACAGGTGATCAGCCCCAGCATTTT
NA	TRBV2	TRBJ2-1	NA	CASTQGGNEQFF	TGTGCCAGCACTCAGGGGGGGAATGAGCAGTTCTTC
NA	TRBV7-2	TRBJ2-3	NA	CASSLGGLGTDTQYF	TGTGCCAGCAGCTTAGGTGGCCTAGGGACAGATACGCAGTATTTT
NA	TRBV5-5	TRBJ2-6	NA	CASSGVIYAGANVLTF	TGTGCCAGCAGCGGGGTAATATACGCTGGGGCCAACGTCCTGACTTTC
NA	TRBV5-4	TRBJ2-3	NA	CASSFQPLGTDTQYF	TGTGCCAGCAGCTTTCAACCGCTCGGCACAGATACGCAGTATTTT